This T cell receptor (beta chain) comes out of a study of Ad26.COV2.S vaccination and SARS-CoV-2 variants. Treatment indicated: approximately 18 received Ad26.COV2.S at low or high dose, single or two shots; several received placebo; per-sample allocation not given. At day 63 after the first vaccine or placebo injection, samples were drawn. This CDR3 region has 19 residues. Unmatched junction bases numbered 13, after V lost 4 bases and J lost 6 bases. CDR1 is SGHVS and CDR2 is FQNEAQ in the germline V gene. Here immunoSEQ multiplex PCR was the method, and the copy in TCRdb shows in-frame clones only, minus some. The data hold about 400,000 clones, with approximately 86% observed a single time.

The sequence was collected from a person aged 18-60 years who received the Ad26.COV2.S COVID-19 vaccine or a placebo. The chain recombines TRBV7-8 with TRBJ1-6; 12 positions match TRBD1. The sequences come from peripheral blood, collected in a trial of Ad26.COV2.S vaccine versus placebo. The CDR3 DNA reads TGTGCCAGCAGCTCGTTAGGGGCCGGGACAGGGGGCGGTAATTCACCCCTCCACTTT. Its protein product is CASSSLGAGTGGGNSPLHF.